Below, 18 T cell receptor beta chains from the same sample are listed, as sequenced in a study of identical twins. TCRdb independently ran MiXCR on the 5' RACE reads; one entry per CDR3 protein. The sample comprises roughly 750,000 distinct CDR3 sequences, approximately 21% of which are singletons, and over 4% rests with the top ten. These same data were also listed under a study on T cells expressing NK-cell markers.

The sequenced material came from PBMCs. Receptors were obtained from a woman between 18 and 30 years old in good health.

The chain combines TRBV28 with TRBJ2-1; TRBD2 matches at 13 bases. Germline V gene lookup returns CDR1 MDHEN and CDR2 SYDVKM. Trimming cost V 8 bases and J 5 bases; bases outside gene matches: 3. This CDR3 region has 14 residues. CDR3 sequence (DNA): TGTGCCAGCCTGGGGACTAGCGGGGACAATGAGCAGTTCTTC. The encoded protein is CASLGTSGDNEQFF.

This clonotype was recorded at least ten times. The rearrangement links TRBV6-5 to TRBJ1-4, with a possible D match to TRBD1 (5 bases). The CDR3 is 16 amino acids. Trimming cost V 1 base and J 2 bases, with 11 bases left between them. Germline V gene lookup returns CDR1 MNHEY and CDR2 SVGAGI. The CDR3 DNA reads TGTGCCAGCAGTTACTTAGCGTCAGGGACTAATGAAAAACTGTTTTTT. This sequence encodes CASSYLASGTNEKLFF.

V is TRBV10-3 and J is TRBJ2-3; 13 bases are a match to TRBD2. Per germline, CDR1 ENHRY and CDR2 SYGVKD. CDR3 length equals 13 residues. V was clipped by 8 bases and J by 11 bases; unmatched bases: 7. In DNA form, the CDR3 reads TGTGCCATCGGACTAGCGGGGGCCTCTGTGCAGTATTTT. It specifies CAIGLAGASVQYF.

This clonotype came up many times. This chain connects TRBV29-1 to TRBJ2-2, with a tentative D call TRBD2 (5 bases). This CDR3 has 11 amino acids. Germline loops: CDR1 SQVTM, CDR2 ANQGSEA. Trimming took off 4 bases at V and 7 bases at J, with 7 bases between the two ends. The CDR3 sequence is CSVGRGGELFF. The CDR3 region has the DNA TGCAGCGTTGGCCGGGGCGGGGAGCTGTTTTTT.

The rearrangement joins TRBV12-3 or TRBV12-4 to TRBJ1-1; D is undetermined. The CDR3 consists of 13 residues. V lost 8 bases and J 0 bases, leaving 10 bases between the germline ends. DNA of the CDR3: TGTGCCAGCCCCGGTGGGATGAACACTGAAGCTTTCTTT. Protein product: CASPGGMNTEAFF.

This clonotype was seen repeatedly, ten times or more. The chain carries TRBV5-1 and TRBJ2-1; 7 bases are shared with TRBD2. The CDR3 extends over 14 amino acids. Germline V CDR1 and CDR2: SGHRS, YFSETQ. V shed 2 bases, J shed 7 bases, and the junction held 6 bases outside the gene matches. This chain's CDR3 is CASSLSPGGNEQFF. The CDR3 nucleotides read TGCGCCAGCAGCTTATCTCCGGGGGGTAATGAGCAGTTCTTC.

The CDR3 sequence is CASSRTGGNSYNEQFF. CDR3 coding DNA: TGCGCCAGCAGCCGGACGGGGGGTAACTCCTACAATGAGCAGTTCTTC. The genes are TRBV5-1 and TRBJ2-1, with 7 bases that match TRBD2. The CDR3 has 16 residues. Per germline, CDR1 SGHRS and CDR2 YFSETQ. V lost 4 bases to trimming and J lost 0 bases; unmatched junction nucleotides: 7.

The V gene is TRBV28, the J gene TRBJ1-1; a possible D gene is TRBD1 (5 bases). The CDR3 is 12 residues long. The germline V and J ends were trimmed by 3 bases and 6 bases, with 8 bases remaining between them. Germline CDR1 MDHEN, CDR2 SYDVKM. CDR3 sequence reads: CASSFRDPEAFF. The CDR3 DNA sequence: TGTGCCAGCAGTTTCCGGGACCCTGAAGCTTTCTTT.

This clonotype was picked up a small number of times. V gene TRBV20-1 combines with J gene TRBJ1-2; no definite D call. Germline V gene lookup returns CDR1 DFQATT and CDR2 SNEGSKA (reference sequence). Deletions cut 5 bases from V and 0 bases from J, with 10 bases between. The CDR3 has 13 amino acids. In nucleotides, the CDR3 is TGCAGTGCTCCCGGACGGGCTAACTATGGCTACACCTTC. Its protein product is CSAPGRANYGYTF.

This clonotype was counted a few times. The CDR3 protein is CASSLEGGDSFWEQFF. The CDR3 DNA follows: TGTGCCAGCAGCTTAGAGGGGGGGGACAGTTTTTGGGAGCAGTTCTTC. The V and J genes are TRBV7-9 and TRBJ2-1; either TRBD1 or TRBD2 may supply D (7 bases each). The CDR3 has 16 amino acids. The V end lost 1 base, the J end lost 10 bases, and 20 bases lay between the germline ends. The germline V gene has CDR1 SEHNR and CDR2 FQNEAQ (reference sequence).

The J gene is TRBJ1-4, the V gene TRBV6-1, with no clear D. The ends were cut back, 3 bases at V and 6 bases at J, with 8 bases in the middle. Germline CDR1 MNHNS, CDR2 SASEGT. This CDR3 is 13 amino acids long. The CDR3 sequence is CASSDVDDEKLFF. The CDR3 DNA follows: TGTGCCAGCAGTGATGTGGACGATGAAAAACTGTTTTTT.

The chain links TRBV12-3 or TRBV12-4 to TRBJ2-5, with D perhaps TRBD1 (5 bases). There are 15 residues in the CDR3. V lost 6 bases, J lost 1 base, and 15 bases lay in between. The chain's CDR3 is CASRSLQDIQETQYF. The CDR3 DNA sequence: TGTGCCAGCAGGAGCTTGCAGGACATCCAAGAGACCCAGTACTTC.

The V call is TRBV20-1, the J call TRBJ2-4, with D perhaps TRBD1 (5 bases). The CDR3 loop spans 13 amino acids. CDR1 and CDR2 from the germline V gene are DFQATT and SNEGSKA (reference sequence). Trimming shortened V by 3 bases and J by 5 bases, and 11 bases separated the two germline ends. The CDR3 sequence: CSARWQGENIQYF. The CDR3 bases are TGCAGTGCTAGGTGGCAGGGCGAAAACATTCAGTACTTC.

This clonotype was observed a handful of times. The V and J genes are TRBV10-3 and TRBJ2-3; 7 positions agree with TRBD2. The V segment lost 5 bases and the J segment 2 bases; nucleotides outside the gene matches: 4. CDR1 is ENHRY and CDR2 is SYGVKD in the germline V gene. There are 14 residues in the CDR3. The CDR3 DNA is TGTGCCATCAGTCTAGCGGAAAACACAGATACGCAGTATTTT. This translates into CAISLAENTDTQYF.

The V call is TRBV2, the J call TRBJ2-4; no reliable D call. The CDR3 loop spans 13 amino acids. Trimming took off 9 bases at V and 3 bases at J, with 12 bases between the two ends. Germline CDR1 reads SNHLY; CDR2 reads FYNNEI. The CDR3 is CASLSEVKNIQYF. The CDR3 DNA follows: TGTGCCAGTCTGTCAGAGGTCAAAAACATTCAGTACTTC.

The CDR3 loop is CATTRRANTGELFF. The CDR3 DNA reads TGTGCCACCACTAGAAGGGCGAACACCGGGGAGCTGTTTTTT. V usage is TRBV12-3 or TRBV12-4 and J usage is TRBJ2-2; a possible D gene is TRBD2 (5 bases). V dropped 10 bases and J dropped 0 bases, with 12 bases sitting between them. The CDR3 has 14 residues.

This clonotype was picked up a small number of times. This chain links TRBV7-8 with TRBJ1-6; maybe TRBD1 (5 bases). The CDR3 totals 15 residues. The germline V and J ends were trimmed by 1 base and 7 bases, with 11 bases remaining between them. CDR1 and CDR2 from the germline V gene are SGHVS and FQNEAQ. The CDR3 DNA is TGTGCCAGCAGCTTAGGTATCAGGGCCAATTCACCCCTCCACTTT. Protein sequence: CASSLGIRANSPLHF. The whole variable domain, remainder taken from reference TRBV7-8 and TRBJ1-6, is GAGVSQSPRYKVAKRGQDVALRCDPISGHVSLFWYQQALGQGPEFLTYFQNEAQLDKSGLPSDRFFAERPEGSVSTLKIQRTQQEDSAVYLCASSLGIRANSPLHFGNGTRLTVT.

CDR3 region: CASSQGPPGGELFF. CDR3 sequence (DNA): TGCGCCAGCAGCCAAGGCCCCCCCGGCGGGGAGCTGTTTTTT. The genes are TRBV4-3 and TRBJ2-2; no definite D call. CDR1 is LGHNA and CDR2 is YSLEER in the germline V gene. The CDR3 covers 14 residues. Trimming removed 1 base from V and 7 bases from J, with 10 bases in between.